What follows are 13 T cell receptor beta chains derived from one specimen sequenced in a study of CXCR3-negative and CXCR3-positive naive CD8 T cells. Findings and caveats of the study: Naive CXCR3-positive cells had TRB CDR3s more hydrophobic than those of CXCR3-negative naive cells.

Libraries of TRB cDNA were made by 5' RACE and carried UMIs. One entry per CDR3 protein, without DNA, is what TCRdb gives after re-calling the 5' RACE reads. Its table records around 140,000 distinct CDR3 sequences. These TCRs are of unknown antigen specificity. Sequenced input: naive CXCR3+ CD8+ T cells from blood. Stated subset: CD45RO-CCR7+CD27+CD95- naive CD8+ T cells expressing CXCR3 (TNR3+). The receptors shown here come from a human donor in good health. Some clones in this sample may be carry-over from other donors' samples.

This chain uses TRBV6-6 with TRBJ1-2; TCRdb gives TRBD1 as the D gene, but with no DNA this cannot be confirmed. The CDR3 sequence is 19 residues long. The germline V gene encodes CDR1 MNHNY and CDR2 SVGAGI (reference sequence). CDR3 amino acids: CASSYSGVRDKGLLEEYTF.

This chain connects TRBV7-9 to TRBJ2-7. The CDR3 runs to 14 residues. The germline gives CDR1 SEHNR, CDR2 FQNEAQ (reference sequence). The CDR3 protein is CASSFRASSYEQYF.

This chain links TRBV14 with TRBJ2-7; TCRdb calls TRBD1, which cannot be checked without DNA. The CDR3 sequence is 16 residues long. Germline CDR1 SGHDN, CDR2 FVKESK. The CDR3: CASSQDMGGALYEQYF. The entire variable domain, with the rest obtained from reference TRBV14 and TRBJ2-7, is as follows: EAGVTQFPSHSVIEKGQTVTLRCDPISGHDNLYWYRRVMGKEIKFLLHFVKESKQDESGMPNNRFLAERTGGTYSTLKVQPAELEDSGVYFCASSQDMGGALYEQYFGPGTRLTVT.

This rearrangement joins TRBV18 to TRBJ2-7. Germline assignment: CDR1 KGHSH and CDR2 LQKENI. This CDR3 has 14 amino acids. The CDR3 loop reads CASSPPQGTYEQYF.

V is TRBV14 and J is TRBJ2-7. CDR1 is SGHDN and CDR2 is FVKESK in the germline V gene. The CDR3 loop spans 15 amino acids. The CDR3 reads CASSHGHGGSYEQYF.

The V call is TRBV10-3, the J call TRBJ2-1; TCRdb selects TRBD2, and the lack of DNA leaves this call unchecked. The CDR3 covers 16 residues. Germline CDR1 ENHRY, CDR2 SYGVKD. The CDR3 spells CAISEIIAGAGNEQFF.

V usage is TRBV9 and J usage is TRBJ2-2; the TCRdb D gene call, TRBD1, has no DNA to confirm it. Germline CDR1 reads SGDLS; CDR2 reads YYNGEE. This CDR3 spans 15 amino acids. This CDR3 is CASSVGGGNTGELFF.

The chain links TRBV20-1 to TRBJ2-7; TCRdb's assignment of TRBD2 cannot be checked, as there is no DNA. The CDR3 extends over 14 amino acids. Germline values: CDR1 DFQATT, CDR2 SNEGSKA (reference sequence). CDR3 sequence: CSGPEASGGYEQYF.

The J gene is TRBJ2-2, the V gene TRBV12-3 or TRBV12-4; TCRdb indicates TRBD1, and absent DNA this call remains unverified. There are 15 residues in the CDR3. The chain's CDR3 is CASSSRDSNTGELFF.

The chain recombines TRBV5-1 with TRBJ2-7; TCRdb's D gene call, TRBD1, goes unchecked for lack of DNA. This CDR3 spans 14 amino acids. The germline CDR1 and CDR2 sequences are SGHRS and YFSETQ. CDR3 sequence: CASSLGGQPREQYF.

This chain links TRBV12-3 or TRBV12-4 with TRBJ2-3; TCRdb designates TRBD1, a call that cannot be tested without DNA. This CDR3 is built from 12 residues. The CDR3: CALRGGSDTQYF.

This sequence joins TRBV28 and TRBJ2-7; TCRdb outputs TRBD1, but without DNA this stays unchecked. Per the germline V gene, CDR1 is MDHEN and CDR2 is SYDVKM. The CDR3 runs 12 residues. This CDR3 is CASSPTGPWQYF.

This rearrangement joins TRBV4-2 to TRBJ1-1. In germline, CDR1 is LGHNA, CDR2 YNFKEQ. CDR3 length equals 13 residues. This chain's CDR3 is CASSQGLGTEAFF.